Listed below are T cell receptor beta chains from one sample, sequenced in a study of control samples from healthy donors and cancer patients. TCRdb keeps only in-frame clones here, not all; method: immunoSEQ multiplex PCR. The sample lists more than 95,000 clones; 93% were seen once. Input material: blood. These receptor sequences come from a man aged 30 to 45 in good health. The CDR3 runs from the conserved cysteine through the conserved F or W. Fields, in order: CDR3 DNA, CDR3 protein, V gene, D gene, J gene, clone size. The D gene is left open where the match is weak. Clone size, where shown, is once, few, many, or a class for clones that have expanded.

TGTGCCAGCAGTTTGACAGGTATGAACACTGAAGCTTTCTTT	CASSLTGMNTEAFF	TRBV11-2	NA	TRBJ1-1	NA
TGTGCCAGCAGCGTGAGTGCAGGGAACTTAATATCTGGAAACACCATATATTTT	CASSVSAGNLISGNTIYF	TRBV9	NA	TRBJ1-3	NA
TGTGCCAGCAGCTTAACAGGGGGCGCGGCAGATACGCAGTATTTT	CASSLTGGAADTQYF	TRBV7-2	TRBD1	TRBJ2-3	NA
TGTGCCAGCAGCTTGGGGAGGGGAACAGATACGCAGTATTTT	CASSLGRGTDTQYF	TRBV5-5	NA	TRBJ2-3	NA
TGTGCCAGCAGCCGTCCCGGGGCAGATACGCAGTATTTT	CASSRPGADTQYF	TRBV7-3	NA	TRBJ2-3	NA
TGTGCCAGCAGCTTGGGCCTTGGAAACACCATATATTTT	CASSLGLGNTIYF	TRBV7-9	NA	TRBJ1-3	NA
TGTGCCAGCAGCCCCTCCGGGGCCCTCTATGGCTACACCTTC	CASSPSGALYGYTF	TRBV14	NA	TRBJ1-2	once
TGTGCCAGCAGCCCTCGGACAGCGCAAAAGAACTATGGCTACACCTTC	CASSPRTAQKNYGYTF	TRBV5-8	NA	TRBJ1-2	NA
TGTGCCAGCAGCTTGGACAGGGCGAACACTGAAGCTTTCTTT	CASSLDRANTEAFF	TRBV6-6	TRBD1	TRBJ1-1	NA
TGTGCCAGCAGCCTCGGACAGGGATGGGACACTGAAGCTTTCTTT	CASSLGQGWDTEAFF	TRBV11-2	TRBD1	TRBJ1-1	NA
TGTGCCATCAGGGACAGGGGCACCGGGGAGCTGTTTTTT	CAIRDRGTGELFF	TRBV10-3	TRBD1	TRBJ2-2	few
TGTGCCAGCAGGCGACCGACCACAGGGTCCCCTGACTATGGCTACACCTTC	CASRRPTTGSPDYGYTF	TRBV6-6	NA	TRBJ1-2	NA